The T cell receptor (beta chain) described here comes from a study of siplizumab effects on memory and regulatory T cells. The data were produced by immunoSEQ multiplex PCR, yet TCRdb's version contains in-frame clones alone and is incomplete. The table lists roughly 9,000 clones, roughly 69% of them singletons, with around two thirds in the top ten. Unmatched junction bases numbered 9, after V lost 0 bases and J lost 0 bases. Germline V lookup: CDR1 SGHDN, CDR2 FVKESK. The CDR3 extends over 19 amino acids. The sample taken for sequencing was effector memory CD8+ T cells sorted from blood. Documented subset: unstimulated CD8+ effector memory T cells. This chain links TRBV14 with TRBJ2-1; TRBD2 matches at 9 bases. The receptor's source is a human donor in good health. The CDR3 sequence: CASSQEMGSGRSSYNEQFF. In DNA form, the CDR3 reads TGTGCCAGCAGCCAAGAGATGGGGAGCGGGAGGAGCTCCTACAATGAGCAGTTCTTC.